These T cell receptor beta chains were read from a single sample in a study of blood T cell repertoires in COVID-19. Clones were sequenced by immunoSEQ multiplex PCR, and TCRdb holds only the in-frame ones, with some missing. The data show about 230,000 clones, under 90% seen once. Sequencing was carried out using peripheral blood. Every receptor here comes from a woman older than 75 with active or convalescent COVID-19. Each CDR3 is given with its conserved first and last residue. A D gene is named only where the DNA matches it firmly. Size is omitted from some rows. Given values are once, few, many or a class for expanded clones.

abundance,d_gene,v_gene,j_gene,CDR3aa,CDR3nt
-,TRBD1,TRBV7-8,TRBJ2-7,CASSRRTGGTYEQYF,TGTGCCAGCAGCCGGAGGACAGGGGGAACCTACGAGCAGTACTTC
-,TRBD2,TRBV19,TRBJ2-5,CASSRTSGTRTQYF,TGTGCCAGTAGTCGGACTAGCGGGACGAGGACCCAGTACTTC
-,-,TRBV18,TRBJ1-5,CASSSDRNQPQHF,TGTGCCAGCTCATCGGACAGAAATCAGCCCCAGCATTTT
-,-,TRBV15,TRBJ2-7,CATSREIQSYEQYF,TGTGCCACCAGCAGAGAAATTCAATCCTACGAGCAGTACTTC
-,-,TRBV28,TRBJ1-3,CASIRTGLSATGNTIYF,TGTGCCAGCATACGAACAGGGCTCTCCGCTACTGGAAACACCATATATTTT
once,TRBD1,TRBV7-2,TRBJ2-7,CASSLQGQGWEQYF,TGTGCCAGCAGCTTACAGGGACAGGGTTGGGAGCAGTACTTC
-,TRBD1,TRBV30,TRBJ1-2,CAWSADRGDYGYTF,TGTGCCTGGAGCGCAGACAGGGGCGACTATGGCTACACCTTC
-,TRBD1,TRBV6-5,TRBJ1-6,CASSGTAHNSPLHF,TGTGCCAGCAGCGGGACAGCCCATAATTCACCCCTCCACTTT
once,-,TRBV2,TRBJ1-2,CASSARAVEF,TGTGCCAGCAGCGCCCGAGCCGTGGAGTTC
-,-,TRBV28,TRBJ1-2,CASSVRDIHNGYTF,TGTGCCAGCAGTGTCCGGGACATCCATAATGGCTACACCTTC
-,-,TRBV19,TRBJ2-4,CASSMGGLAKNIQYF,TGTGCCAGTAGTATGGGGGGACTAGCCAAAAACATTCAGTACTTC
-,-,TRBV7-6,TRBJ2-5,CASRREVGEQETQYF,TGTGCCAGCCGCAGGGAGGTGGGAGAACAAGAGACCCAGTACTTC